This TCR beta chain was identified during a study of blood T cell repertoires in COVID-19. As originally analysed: Estimation of nucleated cell counts was performed using reference gene primer amplification. Only in-frame clones appear in the TCRdb table, and some are missing; sequencing was by immunoSEQ multiplex PCR. The V and J calls and the clone size are those of that table, but D and trimming were determined from the DNA. The data hold about 120,000 clones, with 70% to 90% observed a single time. Trimming removed 1 base from V and 2 bases from J, with 12 bases in between. CDR3 size: 16 residues. Looked up from germline, CDR1 is MGHRA and CDR2 is YSYEKL.

Sequences were obtained from peripheral blood. The V call is TRBV4-1, the J call TRBJ1-3, with D possibly being TRBD1 (5 bases). This receptor was identified in a young man with acute or convalescent COVID-19. The CDR3: CASSQAPEGAGNTIYF. CDR3 coding DNA: TGCGCCAGCAGCCAAGCCCCAGAAGGGGCTGGAAACACCATATATTTT.